This TCR beta chain was sequenced in a study of CD8 T cells in Susac syndrome. cDNA came from around 0.5 to 1 ug RNA primed by random hexamers. From the immunoSEQ multiplex PCR reads, TCRdb called clonotypes with MiXCR, one entry per CDR3 protein. The sample holds nearly 200,000 distinct CDR3 sequences, about 95% seen once. The patients who served as multiple sclerosis controls were treatment-naive and had stable or active relapsing-remitting disease that fulfilled the revised McDonald criteria. Germline values: CDR1 KGHDR, CDR2 SFDVKD. Trimming stripped 1 base from V and 2 bases from J, with 3 bases between. CDR3 length equals 13 residues.

The sequencing input was CD4+ T cells from PBMCs. The V and J genes are TRBV24-1 and TRBJ2-3; D gene ambiguous. The sequence was collected from a human donor with multiple sclerosis. Here the CDR3 reads CATSDLYTDTQYF. For the CDR3, the DNA is TGTGCCACCAGTGATTTATACACAGATACGCAGTATTTT.